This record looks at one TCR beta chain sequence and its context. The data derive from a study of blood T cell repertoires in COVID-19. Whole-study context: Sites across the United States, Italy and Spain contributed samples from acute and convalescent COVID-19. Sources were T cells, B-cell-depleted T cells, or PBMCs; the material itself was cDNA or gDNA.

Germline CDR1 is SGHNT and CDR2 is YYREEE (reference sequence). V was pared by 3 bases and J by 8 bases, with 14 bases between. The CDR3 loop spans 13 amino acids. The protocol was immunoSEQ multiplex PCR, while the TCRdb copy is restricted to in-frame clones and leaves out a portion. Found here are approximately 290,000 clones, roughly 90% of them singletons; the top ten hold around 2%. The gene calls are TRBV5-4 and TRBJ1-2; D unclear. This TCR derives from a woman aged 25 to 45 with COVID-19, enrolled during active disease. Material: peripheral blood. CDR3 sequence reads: CASSSTGIWGYTF. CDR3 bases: TGTGCCAGCAGCTCGACGGGGATTTGGGGCTACACCTTC.